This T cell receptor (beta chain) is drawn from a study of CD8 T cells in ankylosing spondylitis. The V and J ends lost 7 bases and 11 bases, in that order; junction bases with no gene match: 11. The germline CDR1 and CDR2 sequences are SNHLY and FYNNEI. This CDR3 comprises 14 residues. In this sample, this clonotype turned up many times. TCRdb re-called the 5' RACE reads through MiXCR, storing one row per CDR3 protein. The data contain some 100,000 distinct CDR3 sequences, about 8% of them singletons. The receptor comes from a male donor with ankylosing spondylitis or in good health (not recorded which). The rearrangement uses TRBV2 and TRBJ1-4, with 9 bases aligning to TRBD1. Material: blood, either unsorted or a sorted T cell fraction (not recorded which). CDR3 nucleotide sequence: TGTGCCAGCACCACAGGACAGGGGCATTTGAAACTGTTTTTT. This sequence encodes CASTTGQGHLKLFF.